A single sample gave rise to the 32 T cell receptor beta chains below, sequenced in a study of blood T cell repertoires in COVID-19. The table came from immunoSEQ multiplex PCR; TCRdb's copy has only in-frame clones and leaves some out. This sample has 100,000 to 150,000 clones, with approximately 88% found just once. The specimen was peripheral blood. These receptors all stem from a man aged 50 to 59 with acute or convalescent COVID-19.

The rearrangement joins TRBV2 to TRBJ1-2; D unresolved. The CDR3 has 11 residues. The V gene lost 11 bases and the J gene lost 1 base, with 8 bases spanning the gap. Germline V gives CDR1 SNHLY, CDR2 FYNNEI. DNA of the CDR3: TGTGCCGTCGGAGTTAACTATGGCTACACCTTC. Its translation: CAVGVNYGYTF.

CDR3 in DNA: TGTGCCAGCAGTTACTCATTGGGAGAGGGAAAACTGTTTTTT. Its translation is CASSYSLGEGKLFF. The gene calls are TRBV6-6 and TRBJ1-4; D gene ambiguous. Germline values: CDR1 MNHNY, CDR2 SVGAGI (reference sequence). The CDR3 totals 14 residues. Trimming pared 0 bases from V and 10 bases from J, leaving 12 bases between.

The rearrangement joins TRBV19 to TRBJ1-1; 11 positions agree with TRBD1. The CDR3 loop spans 15 amino acids. The germline V gene encodes CDR1 LNHDA and CDR2 SQIVND (reference sequence). The V segment lost 6 bases and the J segment 2 bases; nucleotides outside the gene matches: 5. The CDR3: CASRAGTGGNTEAFF. The DNA for the CDR3 is TGTGCCAGTAGAGCAGGGACAGGGGGAAACACTGAAGCTTTCTTT.

The chain couples TRBV6-5 to TRBJ1-1, with no clear D. Trimming left V 9 bases short and J 5 bases short, with 16 bases between. CDR1 and CDR2 from the germline V gene are MNHEY and SVGAGI. The CDR3 is 13 residues long. CDR3: CASISLPGTEAFF. In DNA form, the CDR3 reads TGTGCCAGTATCAGCCTCCCAGGAACTGAAGCTTTCTTT.

The V and J genes are TRBV5-1 and TRBJ2-6; D is undetermined. V gave up 2 bases and J gave up 0 bases, with 15 bases separating them. CDR3 size: 18 residues. Germline lookup yields CDR1 SGHRS and CDR2 YFSETQ. The CDR3 spells CASSFEHKYYSGANVLTF. CDR3 sequence (DNA): TGCGCCAGCAGCTTCGAACACAAGTATTACTCTGGGGCCAACGTCCTGACTTTC.

For the CDR3, the DNA is TGTGCCAGCAGCGTAGGCGCAGGAGAGCAGTACTTC. Encoded protein: CASSVGAGEQYF. The J gene is TRBJ2-7, the V gene TRBV9; D unresolved. The CDR3 is 12 amino acids. V was shortened by 0 bases and J by 7 bases, with 8 bases between the two germline ends. CDR1 SGDLS and CDR2 YYNGEE come from the germline V gene.

This clone was seen a handful of times. The V and J genes are TRBV29-1 and TRBJ2-2; weak D call: TRBD1 (6 bases). The CDR3 loop spans 16 amino acids. CDR1 is SQVTM and CDR2 is ANQGSEA in the germline V gene. The ends were cut back, 5 bases at V and 7 bases at J, with 23 bases in the middle. The CDR3 DNA sequence: TGCAGCGTTAAAGTGCAGGGGTTGGGGAGTAGCGGGGAGCTGTTTTTT. This gives the protein CSVKVQGLGSSGELFF.

This rearrangement joins TRBV5-1 to TRBJ1-3, with no clear D. The germline gives CDR1 SGHRS, CDR2 YFSETQ. This CDR3 region has 13 residues. V was cut by 3 bases and J by 1 base, with 5 bases left in between. In nucleotides, the CDR3 is TGCGCCAGCAGCTCGGGATCTGGAAACACCATATATTTT. Its protein is CASSSGSGNTIYF.

The rearrangement links TRBV19 to TRBJ1-5; weak D call: TRBD1 (6 bases). Trimming stripped 4 bases from V and 4 bases from J, with 14 bases between. Per germline, CDR1 LNHDA and CDR2 SQIVND (reference sequence). This CDR3 spans 15 amino acids. Here the CDR3 reads CASSTGHRVNQPQHF. DNA for the CDR3: TGTGCCAGTAGTACCGGTCACAGGGTTAATCAGCCCCAGCATTTT.

V is TRBV10-3 and J is TRBJ1-6; tentatively, D is TRBD1 (6 bases). CDR1 is ENHRY and CDR2 is SYGVKD in the germline V gene. V lost 6 bases, J lost 10 bases, and 16 bases lay in between. This CDR3 has 14 residues. The CDR3 region is CAIRATGLQSPLHF. The DNA of the CDR3 is TGTGCCATCAGGGCGACAGGTCTTCAATCACCCCTCCACTTT.

The rearrangement links TRBV7-6 to TRBJ1-5; maybe TRBD1 (6 bases). Per the germline V gene, CDR1 is SGHVS and CDR2 is FNYEAQ. Trimming left V 5 bases short and J 0 bases short, with 17 bases between. The CDR3 is 17 residues long. For the CDR3, the DNA is TGTGCCAGCAGCCCGGAACAGGGCCTTTATAGCAATCAGCCCCAGCATTTT. Translation gives CASSPEQGLYSNQPQHF.

The chain links TRBV9 to TRBJ1-5; no clear D. Germline-derived CDR1 and CDR2 are SGDLS and YYNGEE. The CDR3 contains 14 residues. The V gene lost 0 bases and the J gene lost 4 bases, with 8 bases spanning the gap. CDR3 coding DNA: TGTGCCAGCAGCGTAGACTCAGGTAATCAGCCCCAGCATTTT. Residues: CASSVDSGNQPQHF. The full variable domain, completed using reference TRBV9 and TRBJ1-5, is DSGVTQTPKHLITATGQRVTLRCSPRSGDLSVYWYQQSLDQGLQFLIQYYNGEERAKGNILERFSAQQFPDLHSELNLSSLELGDSALYFCASSVDSGNQPQHFGDGTRLSIL.

V is TRBV6-5 and J is TRBJ2-7, with 9 bases aligning to TRBD1. V shed 6 bases, J shed 3 bases, and the junction held 9 bases outside the gene matches. CDR1 is MNHEY, CDR2 SVGAGI, per germline. CDR3 length: 15 amino acids. The DNA for the CDR3 is TGTGCCAGCAGCCGTGACAGGGGGTCTTTCTACGAGCAGTACTTC. Protein: CASSRDRGSFYEQYF.

The chain has TRBV7-8 and TRBJ1-2; 10 positions match TRBD1. The CDR3 is 16 amino acids. J lost 4 bases, V lost 2 bases, and 7 bases had no gene match. Germline V gene lookup returns CDR1 SGHVS and CDR2 FQNEAQ. The chain's CDR3 is CASSLRQGARSYGYTF. In DNA form, the CDR3 reads TGTGCCAGCAGCTTACGACAGGGGGCGAGGTCCTATGGCTACACCTTC.

This clone appeared a few times. The V call is TRBV2, the J call TRBJ1-6; D is undetermined. Per the germline V gene, CDR1 is SNHLY and CDR2 is FYNNEI. V lost 6 bases and J 6 bases, leaving 15 bases between the germline ends. The CDR3 runs 15 residues. CDR3 region: CASSPLGPGNSPLHF. CDR3 bases: TGTGCCAGCAGCCCCCTCGGTCCGGGTAATTCACCCCTCCACTTT.

Only a few counts were recorded for this clone. The chain joins TRBV10-3 to TRBJ1-6; D may be TRBD1 (5 bases). Germline CDR1 ENHRY, CDR2 SYGVKD. There are 13 residues in the CDR3. The germline V and J ends were trimmed by 9 bases and 11 bases, with 17 bases remaining between them. Here the CDR3 reads CAIGVDRSAPLHF. CDR3 bases: TGTGCCATAGGGGTTGACAGATCTGCACCCCTCCACTTT.

The chain employs TRBV27 and TRBJ1-2; D possibly corresponds to TRBD1 (5 bases). The germline V gene has CDR1 MNHEY and CDR2 SMNVEV (reference sequence). The CDR3 extends over 13 amino acids. The V end was cut by 5 bases, the J end by 2 bases, with 9 bases between. The CDR3, as DNA: TGTGCCAGCAGTAGACAGCAGAACTATGGCTACACCTTC. Translating it yields CASSRQQNYGYTF.

This clone was seen only a few times. The V gene is TRBV27, the J gene TRBJ2-1; 8 nucleotides agree with TRBD2. V shed 5 bases, J shed 0 bases, and the junction held 3 bases outside the gene matches. This CDR3 comprises 15 residues. Per germline, CDR1 MNHEY and CDR2 SMNVEV (reference sequence). CDR3 sequence (DNA): TGTGCCAGCAGTGCCGGGACTAGCTCCTACAATGAGCAGTTCTTC. Its translation: CASSAGTSSYNEQFF.

The rearrangement links TRBV18 to TRBJ2-1; 12 bases match TRBD2. Germline CDR1 is KGHSH and CDR2 is LQKENI. The V segment lost 2 bases and the J segment 10 bases; nucleotides outside the gene matches: 6. The CDR3 spans 15 residues. Here the CDR3 DNA reads TGTGCCAGCTCACCATACGCACTAGCGGGGGGCGAGCAGTTCTTC. Protein: CASSPYALAGGEQFF.

J is TRBJ1-3 and V is TRBV19; possibly TRBD1 for D (6 bases). CDR3 length: 15 residues. Germline V gives CDR1 LNHDA, CDR2 SQIVND (reference sequence). V was clipped by 7 bases and J by 0 bases, with 13 bases between them. The CDR3 DNA reads as TGTGCCAGTATTAAATTGGGGGCCTCTGGAAACACCATATATTTT. Protein sequence: CASIKLGASGNTIYF.

The chain couples TRBV19 to TRBJ2-7, with D unclear. CDR1 is LNHDA, CDR2 SQIVND, per germline (reference sequence). This CDR3 is built from 14 residues. Trimming shortened V by 5 bases and J by 0 bases, and 11 bases separated the two germline ends. The CDR3 reads CASSADLSSYEQYF. CDR3 nucleotide sequence: TGTGCCAGTAGTGCGGATCTTTCCTCCTACGAGCAGTACTTC.

This rearrangement joins TRBV6-1 to TRBJ2-7; TRBD2 aligns across 8 bases. Looked up from germline, CDR1 is MNHNS and CDR2 is SASEGT. J gave up 1 base and V 4 bases, and 9 bases lay outside the gene matches. The CDR3 sequence is 16 residues long. CDR3 loop: CASSGGSGRLSYEQYF. The CDR3 DNA sequence: TGTGCCAGCAGTGGGGGGAGCGGGAGACTTTCCTACGAGCAGTACTTC.

The rearrangement uses TRBV28 and TRBJ1-5; 10 nucleotides line up with TRBD1. The CDR3 is made up of 17 amino acids. Germline V gene data show CDR1 as MDHEN and CDR2 as SYDVKM. The V segment lost 4 bases and the J segment 6 bases; nucleotides outside the gene matches: 12. For the CDR3, the DNA is TGTGCCAGCAGTTGGGACAGGGGCGGCCTCCGTGGTCAGCCCCAGCATTTT. Its protein is CASSWDRGGLRGQPQHF.

This rearrangement joins TRBV28 to TRBJ1-6; D may be TRBD1 (6 bases). CDR1 MDHEN and CDR2 SYDVKM come from the germline V gene. V lost 9 bases and J lost 7, with 16 bases in between. CDR3 size: 14 residues. For the CDR3, the DNA is TGTGCCAGTAGAAATACAGGGTCCAATTCACCCCTCCACTTT. Residues: CASRNTGSNSPLHF.

As DNA, the CDR3 is TGTGCCAGCCTTAGGGGTTCTGGAAACACCATATATTTT. Translating gives CASLRGSGNTIYF. The chain employs TRBV2 and TRBJ1-3; D perhaps matches TRBD1 (5 bases). The CDR3 length is 13 residues. The V end was cut by 8 bases, the J end by 1 base, with 9 bases between. CDR1 and CDR2 from the germline V gene are SNHLY and FYNNEI.

The V and J genes are TRBV29-1 and TRBJ2-5, with D possibly being TRBD1 (6 bases). With 0 bases removed from V and 2 bases from J, the gap between germline ends came to 13 bases. CDR3 length equals 15 residues. Looked up from germline, CDR1 is SQVTM and CDR2 is ANQGSEA. The CDR3: CSVEDRRGSQETQYF. In DNA form, the CDR3 reads TGCAGCGTTGAAGATAGAAGGGGGTCTCAAGAGACCCAGTACTTC.

V and J are TRBV14 and TRBJ1-1, with D possibly matching TRBD1 (5 bases). The CDR3 has 14 amino acids. Germline V gene sequence: CDR1 SGHDN, CDR2 FVKESK. With 4 bases removed from V and 4 bases from J, the gap between germline ends came to 13 bases. The CDR3 is CASSLWRDLTEAFF. As DNA, the CDR3 is TGTGCCAGCAGCCTGTGGAGGGACCTCACTGAAGCTTTCTTT.

The chain has TRBV6-6 and TRBJ2-5, with D maybe TRBD2 (6 bases). Trimming removed 6 bases at V and 2 bases at J, with 16 bases between. The length of the CDR3 is 15 residues. Germline V gene lookup returns CDR1 MNHNY and CDR2 SVGAGI (reference sequence). The CDR3 nucleotides are TGTGCCAGCAGCCAGGACTACGAGCGACAAGAGACCCAGTACTTC. Translated, it gives CASSQDYERQETQYF.

The chain combines TRBV9 with TRBJ2-7; D possibly corresponds to TRBD1 (6 bases). This CDR3 is built from 15 residues. The germline gives CDR1 SGDLS, CDR2 YYNGEE. V was clipped by 0 bases and J by 1 base, with 11 bases between them. Here the CDR3 DNA reads TGTGCCAGCAGCGTAGCAGGGGACCCTTCCTACGAGCAGTACTTC. Its protein product is CASSVAGDPSYEQYF.

This chain joins TRBV10-3 and TRBJ1-3; 9 nucleotides align to TRBD1. This CDR3 is built from 16 residues. The V gene's germline CDR1 is ENHRY and CDR2 SYGVKD. After removal of 2 bases from V and 2 bases from J, the junction contained 4 bases not matched to a gene. As DNA, the CDR3 is TGTGCCATCAGTGAGACTACAGGGGGCGCTGGAAACACCATATATTTT. It translates to CAISETTGGAGNTIYF.

This chain connects TRBV5-1 to TRBJ1-1, with D unresolved. CDR3 length equals 13 residues. Germline values: CDR1 SGHRS, CDR2 YFSETQ. V lost 2 bases, J lost 1 base, and 6 bases lay in between. CDR3 amino acids: CASSLQWNTEAFF. The CDR3, as DNA: TGCGCCAGCAGCTTACAGTGGAACACTGAAGCTTTCTTT.

V is TRBV2 and J is TRBJ1-1; 7 nucleotides agree with TRBD1. The CDR3 has 12 amino acids. After removal of 6 bases from V and 4 bases from J, the junction contained 2 bases not matched to a gene. Per the germline V gene, CDR1 is SNHLY and CDR2 is FYNNEI. CDR3 sequence: CASSAGGTEAFF. The DNA for the CDR3 is TGTGCCAGCAGCGCAGGGGGCACTGAAGCTTTCTTT.